This is a list of T cell receptor beta chains from one sample in a study of blood T cell repertoires in COVID-19. Only in-frame clones appear in the TCRdb table, and some are missing; sequencing was by immunoSEQ multiplex PCR. Among about 170,000 clones listed, approximately 86% were seen once. Sequenced: peripheral blood. The receptors were gathered from a woman of 80 years or more with COVID-19, enrolled during active disease. Each CDR3 is given with its conserved first and last residue. Each record gives: J gene, clone size, V gene, D gene, CDR3 DNA, CDR3 protein. A D gene is named only where the DNA matches it firmly. Clone size is given for some rows only: seen once, a few or many times, or a class if the clone is expanded.

j_call: TRBJ1-1
clone_size: NA
v_call: TRBV4-3
d_call: NA
cdr3_nt: TGCGCCAGCAGCCATGACCAGGGGACTGAAGCTTTCTTT
cdr3_aa: CASSHDQGTEAFF

j_call: TRBJ2-3
clone_size: once
v_call: TRBV15
d_call: TRBD2
cdr3_nt: TGTGCCACCAGCAGGTCCGGGACTAGGAGCACAGATACGCAGTATTTT
cdr3_aa: CATSRSGTRSTDTQYF

j_call: TRBJ1-1
clone_size: NA
v_call: TRBV28
d_call: TRBD1
cdr3_nt: TGTGCCAGCCTCCGGGACAGGGTGAACACTGAAGCTTTCTTT
cdr3_aa: CASLRDRVNTEAFF

j_call: TRBJ2-5
clone_size: NA
v_call: TRBV18
d_call: TRBD2
cdr3_nt: TGTGCCAGCTCACCAGTTAGCGGGAGTGCTGAGACCCAGTACTTC
cdr3_aa: CASSPVSGSAETQYF

j_call: TRBJ1-1
clone_size: NA
v_call: TRBV11-3
d_call: NA
cdr3_nt: TGTGCCAGCAGCTTCTCGGACAAGAACACTGAAGCTTTCTTT
cdr3_aa: CASSFSDKNTEAFF

j_call: TRBJ1-2
clone_size: NA
v_call: TRBV2
d_call: NA
cdr3_nt: TGTGCCAGCAGTGAAGTATCAGGGATCCTAAGCTATGGCTACACCTTC
cdr3_aa: CASSEVSGILSYGYTF

j_call: TRBJ2-2
clone_size: NA
v_call: TRBV7-2
d_call: NA
cdr3_nt: TGTGCCAGCAGCTTGACAGGAGCGGGGAAGACCGGGGAGCTGTTTTTT
cdr3_aa: CASSLTGAGKTGELFF

j_call: TRBJ2-7
clone_size: NA
v_call: TRBV6-5
d_call: TRBD1
cdr3_nt: TGTGCCAGCAGTCACCGGGACAGGAACCGTATCGAGCAGTACTTC
cdr3_aa: CASSHRDRNRIEQYF

j_call: TRBJ1-6
clone_size: NA
v_call: TRBV28
d_call: TRBD1
cdr3_nt: TGTGCCAGCAGTTTATTAGGTGTCGGGACAGGGCGGGAGAATTCACCCCTCCACTTT
cdr3_aa: CASSLLGVGTGRENSPLHF

j_call: TRBJ1-2
clone_size: few
v_call: TRBV9
d_call: NA
cdr3_nt: TGTGCCAGCAGCGTGGGACACACGTCCAACTATGGCTACACCTTC
cdr3_aa: CASSVGHTSNYGYTF

j_call: TRBJ1-5
clone_size: NA
v_call: TRBV2
d_call: NA
cdr3_nt: TGTGCCAGCAGTGTGGGGAGGGTGGCTCAGCCCCAGCATTTT
cdr3_aa: CASSVGRVAQPQHF

j_call: TRBJ2-3
clone_size: NA
v_call: TRBV11-3
d_call: TRBD2
cdr3_nt: TGTGCCAGCAGCTATAGCGGGAGGGCCAAAGATACGCAGTATTTT
cdr3_aa: CASSYSGRAKDTQYF

j_call: TRBJ1-5
clone_size: NA
v_call: TRBV12-3/TRBV12-4
d_call: NA
cdr3_nt: TGTGCCAGCTCTTTAGGGCCCCCGCAGCATTTT
cdr3_aa: CASSLGPPQHF

j_call: TRBJ1-1
clone_size: NA
v_call: TRBV6-6
d_call: NA
cdr3_nt: TGTGCCAGCAGCCCAGGGGTCACTGAAGCTTTCTTT
cdr3_aa: CASSPGVTEAFF

j_call: TRBJ1-5
clone_size: NA
v_call: TRBV6-9
d_call: NA
cdr3_nt: TGTGCCAGCAGTCATTCTCACACCGGGACATTGCACAATAGCAATCAGCCCCAGCATTTT
cdr3_aa: CASSHSHTGTLHNSNQPQHF

j_call: TRBJ1-5
clone_size: NA
v_call: TRBV12-3/TRBV12-4
d_call: NA
cdr3_nt: TGTGCCAGCAGTCTTTTAGCGGTATCGCCCCAGCATTTT
cdr3_aa: CASSLLAVSPQHF

j_call: TRBJ1-2
clone_size: NA
v_call: TRBV2
d_call: TRBD1
cdr3_nt: TGTGCCAGCAGAGGGACAGCCGCCGGCTACACCTTC
cdr3_aa: CASRGTAAGYTF

j_call: TRBJ2-1
clone_size: NA
v_call: TRBV28
d_call: TRBD2
cdr3_nt: TGTGCCAGCAGTTTGGTTCTAGCGGGAGTTGAGCAGTTCTTC
cdr3_aa: CASSLVLAGVEQFF

j_call: TRBJ2-1
clone_size: NA
v_call: TRBV6-6
d_call: NA
cdr3_nt: TGTGCCAGCAGCCTAGACAGGAGCGAGCAGTTCTTC
cdr3_aa: CASSLDRSEQFF